This TCR beta chain was captured by sequencing in a study of CD8 T cells in ankylosing spondylitis. The CDR3 sequence is 15 residues long. V was clipped by 8 bases and J by 7 bases, with 20 bases between them. The germline V gene encodes CDR1 KGHDR and CDR2 SFDVKD. TCRdb re-called the 5' RACE reads through MiXCR, storing one row per CDR3 protein. Of 210,000 or so distinct CDR3 sequences in the sample, 7% to 10% were seen once. This clonotype was seen at least ten times. Antigen specificity is unknown. Findings and limits, study-wide: CD8+ cells made up the disease-linked clones, which were relatively rare in peripheral blood. Ankylosing spondylitis blood seemed to carry a telltale TCR beta motif made of roughly eight highly homologous variants.

The sequence derives from a female donor with ankylosing spondylitis or in good health (not recorded which). The genes are TRBV24-1 and TRBJ2-1; possibly TRBD2 for D (8 bases). The sequenced material came from blood, either unsorted or a sorted T cell fraction (not recorded which). In DNA form, the CDR3 reads TGTGCCACCACCCGGGGGACAGCGGGAGAGAATGAGCAGTTCTTC. Translated, it gives CATTRGTAGENEQFF.